Listed below are T cell receptor beta chains from one sample, sequenced in a study of cytomegalovirus exposure and HLA in healthy donors. Data came from immunoSEQ multiplex PCR; TCRdb stores just in-frame clones and leaves some out. The repertoire holds 120,000 to 150,000 clones, nearly 80% seen once, with less than 3.5% in the top ten. Specimen: PBMCs. These receptors came from a man between 40 and 49 years old in good health and CMV-seropositive. CDR3s include the opening cysteine and the closing phenylalanine or tryptophan. The D gene is left open where the match is weak. Size is stated for part of the rows, as once, few or many counts, or as a class when the clone is expanded.

cdr3_nt cdr3_aa v_call d_call clone_size j_call
TGTGCCAGCGGAGGGGGGCGGGAGATTCTATCCTACGAGCAGTACTTC CASGGGREILSYEQYF TRBV2 - - TRBJ2-7
TGTGCCAGCAGTTTAGGCTACAGGGGGCTTGGAAACACCATATATTTT CASSLGYRGLGNTIYF TRBV28 TRBD1 - TRBJ1-3
TGCGCCAGCAGCTTAGGGGCACTAGCGGGCAACAATGAGCAGTTCTTC CASSLGALAGNNEQFF TRBV5-1 TRBD2 - TRBJ2-1
TGTGCCAGCAAACAAGCCTACGAGCAGTACTTC CASKQAYEQYF TRBV6-5 - few TRBJ2-7
TGTGCCAGTAGCACTGGACAGGGCAATCAGCCCCAGCATTTT CASSTGQGNQPQHF TRBV19 TRBD1 few TRBJ1-5
TGCAGCGTTGTCTTGTGGGACAGGGGTTATGGCTACACCTTC CSVVLWDRGYGYTF TRBV29-1 TRBD1 few TRBJ1-2
TGTGCCTGGTGCGGACTAGCGGGAGTTCAAGATACGCAGTATTTT CAWCGLAGVQDTQYF TRBV30 TRBD2 few TRBJ2-3
TGCGCCAGCAGCCGGGACAGGGGGTCCACCGGGGAGCTGTTTTTT CASSRDRGSTGELFF TRBV5-1 TRBD1 - TRBJ2-2
TGTGCCAGCAGCGTAGTCGACAGGGGAAGGGGCTACACCTTC CASSVVDRGRGYTF TRBV9 TRBD1 - TRBJ1-2
TGTGCCAGCAGTTTAATTGGGGGGGGCGGAGTGACCGCCACAGATCGGAATTTT CASSLIGGGGVTATDRNF TRBV27 - - TRBJ2-3
TGCGCCAGCAGCCAAGGGACCAGCGGGATGTACAATGAGCAGTTCTTC CASSQGTSGMYNEQFF TRBV4-1 TRBD2 - TRBJ2-1
TGTGCCACCTCACTAGCGGGAGGCACAGATACGCAGTATTTT CATSLAGGTDTQYF TRBV10-3 TRBD2 - TRBJ2-3
TGTGCCAGCACTGGACAGGCCGTGGTTTATGGCTACACCTTC CASTGQAVVYGYTF TRBV2 TRBD1 - TRBJ1-2
TGTGCCAGCAGCACCCAGGGGGCGGAGGAGACCCAGTACTTC CASSTQGAEETQYF TRBV5-4 TRBD1 - TRBJ2-5
TGCGCCAGCAGCTTGGGGGGAGATTATCAGCCCCAGCATTTT CASSLGGDYQPQHF TRBV5-1 - - TRBJ1-5
TGTGCCAGCAGTTACGAAGGGGTTGGGGCCAACGTCCTGACTTTC CASSYEGVGANVLTF TRBV6-5 - - TRBJ2-6
TGTGCCAGCAGCTTAGGACAGTTTACCTACGAGCAGTACTTC CASSLGQFTYEQYF TRBV6-5 - - TRBJ2-7
TGTGCCAGCAGCTTAAGGGGGCCTTCGAACACCGGGGAGCTGTTTTTT CASSLRGPSNTGELFF TRBV7-9 TRBD1 - TRBJ2-2
TGCAGCGTCGACGAGACAGCGAATAATGAAAAACTGTTTTTT CSVDETANNEKLFF TRBV29-1 - - TRBJ1-4
TGCGCCAGCAGCTGGCGACAGGGGGCCGTGGGTGAAAAACTGTTTTTT CASSWRQGAVGEKLFF TRBV5-1 TRBD1 - TRBJ1-4
TGTGCCACCCTTACTAGCTACACAGATACGCAGTATTTT CATLTSYTDTQYF TRBV10-3 - - TRBJ2-3
TGTGCCACCACCAAACAGGGGACCCTAGAGACCCAGTACTTC CATTKQGTLETQYF TRBV18 TRBD1 - TRBJ2-5
TGTGCCAGCAGCTCAAAGCGGGACAGGGTTTTAGGTGAGCAGTTCTTC CASSSKRDRVLGEQFF TRBV7-8 TRBD1 once TRBJ2-1
TGCAGCGCGGCCGGACAGCCCGGACGCGCTGAAGCTTTCTTT CSAAGQPGRAEAFF TRBV29-1 - - TRBJ1-1
TGTGCCAGCAGCTTAGATAGGGACAGGGGGTTGGGGCAGTACTTC CASSLDRDRGLGQYF TRBV11-2 TRBD1 - TRBJ2-7
TGTGCCAGCAGCTTACACAGGAACACCGGGGAGCTGTTTTTT CASSLHRNTGELFF TRBV7-9 - - TRBJ2-2
TGTGCCAGCAGCCCGACGGGACAGGCGCCCGAGCAGTACTTC CASSPTGQAPEQYF TRBV7-8 TRBD1 - TRBJ2-7
TGTGCCAGCAGCTTAGCGGGACAGACTAATGAAAAACTGTTTTTT CASSLAGQTNEKLFF TRBV7-9 TRBD1 - TRBJ1-4
TGTGCCAGCAGCGTAGACCCTGGCCGCTACGAGCAGTACTTC CASSVDPGRYEQYF TRBV9 - few TRBJ2-7